The rows below give T cell receptor beta chains drawn from one sample of a study of blood T cell repertoires in COVID-19. Some clones are missing from TCRdb's copy, which holds only in-frame ones; the method was immunoSEQ multiplex PCR. Found here are roughly 120,000 clones, about two thirds of them singletons; the top ten hold roughly 0.86%. Sequences were obtained from peripheral blood. These receptors originate from a human donor with acute or convalescent COVID-19. The donor label of this sample is uncertain. Both conserved end residues are part of each CDR3.

>TRBV6-5
CASSSQGFRGGYTF
>TRBV10-2
CASSEEYPGNEQYF
>TRBV7-6
CASSWGGLRTGTDTQYF
>TRBV6-5
CASSKTGRGQPQHF
>TRBV5-1
CASSLVAGGPSTDTQYF
>TRBV13
CASSLVGNTIYF
>TRBV11-3
CASSLGQGEQYF
>TRBV4-2
CASSPVIQGNTEAFF
>TRBV6-5
CASRGHSGNTIYF
>TRBV7-8
CASSLRRGGRNTEAFF
>TRBV28
CASDQGSNYGYTF
>TRBV6-5
CASRNRDYEQYF
>TRBV2
CASSEHNYGYTF
>TRBV7-2
CASSLSLGGGATGNEQFF
>TRBV6-5
CASSYSKLDTQYF
>TRBV11-2
CASRKGTGSEKLFF
>TRBV2
CASSEWETGGSSPLHF
>TRBV4-1
CASSQEWSSYTQYF